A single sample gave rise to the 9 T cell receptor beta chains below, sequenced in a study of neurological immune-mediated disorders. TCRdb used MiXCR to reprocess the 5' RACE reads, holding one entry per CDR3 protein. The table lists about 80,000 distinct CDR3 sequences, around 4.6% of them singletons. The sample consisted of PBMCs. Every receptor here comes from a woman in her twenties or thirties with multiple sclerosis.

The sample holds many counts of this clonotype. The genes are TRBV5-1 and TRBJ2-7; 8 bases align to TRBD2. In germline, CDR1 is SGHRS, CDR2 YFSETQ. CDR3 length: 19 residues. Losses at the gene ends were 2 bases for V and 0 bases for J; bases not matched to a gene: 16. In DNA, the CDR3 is TGCGCCAGCAGCTTTAGTAGCGGGACGAACAAACTTCTCTCCTACGAGCAGTACTTC. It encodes CASSFSSGTNKLLSYEQYF.

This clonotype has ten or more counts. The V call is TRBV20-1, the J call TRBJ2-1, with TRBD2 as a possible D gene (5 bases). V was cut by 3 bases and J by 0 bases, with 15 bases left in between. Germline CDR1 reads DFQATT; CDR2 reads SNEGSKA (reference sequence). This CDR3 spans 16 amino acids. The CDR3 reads CSASGSEASSYNEQFF. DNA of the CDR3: TGCAGTGCTAGTGGCTCGGAGGCGAGCTCCTACAATGAGCAGTTCTTC.

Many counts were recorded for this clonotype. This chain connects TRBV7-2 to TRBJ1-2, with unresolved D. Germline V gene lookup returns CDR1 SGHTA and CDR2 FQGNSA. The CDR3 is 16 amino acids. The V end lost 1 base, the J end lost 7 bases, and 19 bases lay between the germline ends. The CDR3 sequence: CASSLEVRRRPAGYTF. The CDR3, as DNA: TGTGCCAGCAGCTTAGAGGTCAGGCGTAGACCGGCTGGCTACACCTTC.

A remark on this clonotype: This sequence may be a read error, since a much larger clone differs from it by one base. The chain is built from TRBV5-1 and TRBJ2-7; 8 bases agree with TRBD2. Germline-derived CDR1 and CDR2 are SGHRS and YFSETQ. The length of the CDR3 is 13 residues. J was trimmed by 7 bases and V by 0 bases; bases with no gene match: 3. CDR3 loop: CASSLAGTREQYF. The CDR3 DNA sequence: TGCGCCAGCAGCTTGGCCGGGACTAGAGAGCAGTACTTC.

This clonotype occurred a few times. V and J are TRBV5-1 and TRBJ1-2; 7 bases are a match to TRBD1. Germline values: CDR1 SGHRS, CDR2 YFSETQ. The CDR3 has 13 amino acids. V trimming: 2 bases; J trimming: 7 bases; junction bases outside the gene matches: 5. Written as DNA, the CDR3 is TGCGCCAGCAGCTTTGACAGGGTTGGTGGCTACACCTTC. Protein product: CASSFDRVGGYTF.

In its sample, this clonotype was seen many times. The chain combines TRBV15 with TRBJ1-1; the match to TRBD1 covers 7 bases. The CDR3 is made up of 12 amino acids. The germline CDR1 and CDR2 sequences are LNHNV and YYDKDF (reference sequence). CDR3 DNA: TGTGCAACCGGGGCCTTACAGGGGGAAGCTTTCTTT. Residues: CATGALQGEAFF. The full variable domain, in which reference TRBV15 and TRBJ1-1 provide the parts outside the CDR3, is DAMVIQNPRYQVTQFGKPVTLSCSQTLNHNVMYWYQQKSSQAPKLLFHYYDKDFNNEADTPDNFQSRRPNTSFCFLDIRSPGLGDTAMYLCATGALQGEAFFGQGTRLTVV.

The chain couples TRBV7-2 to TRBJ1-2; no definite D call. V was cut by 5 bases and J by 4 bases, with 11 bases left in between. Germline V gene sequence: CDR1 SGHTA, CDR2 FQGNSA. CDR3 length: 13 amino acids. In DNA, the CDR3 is TGTGCCAGCAGCCCCCCAGGACGCTATGGCTACACCTTC. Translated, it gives CASSPPGRYGYTF.

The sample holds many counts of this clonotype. DNA for the CDR3: TGCAGTGCTAGAGACCTTCGACAGGGGATTTACGAGCAGTACTTC. It codes for CSARDLRQGIYEQYF. The chain has TRBV20-1 and TRBJ2-7; 8 bases match TRBD1. Germline-derived CDR1 and CDR2 are DFQATT and SNEGSKA (reference sequence). The V segment lost 0 bases and the J segment 4 bases; nucleotides outside the gene matches: 8. The CDR3 has 15 amino acids.

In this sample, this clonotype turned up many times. CDR3 coding DNA: TGCGCCAGCAGCTATAGCGGGAGCCAGTACAATGAGCAGTTCTTC. It codes for CASSYSGSQYNEQFF. The chain uses TRBV5-1 and TRBJ2-1; 9 nucleotides agree with TRBD2. Per germline, CDR1 SGHRS and CDR2 YFSETQ. The CDR3 is 15 amino acids. The J segment lost 4 bases and the V segment lost 3 bases, leaving 5 bases of the junction unmatched.